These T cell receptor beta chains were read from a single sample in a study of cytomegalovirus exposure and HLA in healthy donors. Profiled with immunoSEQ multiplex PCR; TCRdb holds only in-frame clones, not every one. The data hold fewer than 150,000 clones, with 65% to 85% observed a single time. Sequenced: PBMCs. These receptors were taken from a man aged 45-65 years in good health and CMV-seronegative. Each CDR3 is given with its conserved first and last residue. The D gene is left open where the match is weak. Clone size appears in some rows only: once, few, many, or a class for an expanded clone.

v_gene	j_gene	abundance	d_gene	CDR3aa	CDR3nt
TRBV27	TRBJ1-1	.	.	CASSFSGGDLAVKAFF	TGTGCCAGCAGTTTCAGTGGGGGCGATCTGGCTGTGAAAGCTTTCTTT
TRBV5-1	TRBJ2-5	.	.	CASSLGPYGGPIETQYF	TGCGCCAGCAGCTTGGGGCCCTACGGCGGGCCCATAGAGACCCAGTACTTC
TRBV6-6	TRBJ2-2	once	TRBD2	CASTSSGVANTGELFF	TGTGCCAGCACATCAAGCGGGGTTGCGAACACCGGGGAGCTGTTTTTT
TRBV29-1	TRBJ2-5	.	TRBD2	CSAGLAGGVSGETQYF	TGCAGCGCCGGACTAGCGGGGGGTGTTTCGGGAGAGACCCAGTACTTC
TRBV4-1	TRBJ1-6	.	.	CASSQDLVQGRMDSPLHF	TGCGCCAGCAGCCAAGATCTCGTACAGGGCAGGATGGATTCACCCCTCCACTTT
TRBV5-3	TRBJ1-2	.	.	CAGDSGPCYGYTF	TGTGCCGGGGACTCCGGACCCTGCTATGGCTACACCTTC
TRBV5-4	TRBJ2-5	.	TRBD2	CASSLVLAEYQETQYF	TGTGCCAGCAGCTTGGTACTAGCGGAGTACCAAGAGACCCAGTACTTC
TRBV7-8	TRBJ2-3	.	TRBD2	CASSLSGGRGTDTQYF	TGTGCCAGCAGCTTATCCGGCGGGAGGGGCACAGATACGCAGTATTTT
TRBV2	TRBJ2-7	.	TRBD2	CASRGGLAGVEMEQYF	TGTGCCAGCAGGGGAGGGCTAGCGGGAGTTGAAATGGAGCAGTACTTC
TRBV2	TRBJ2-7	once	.	CASKAGSLYEQYF	TGTGCCAGCAAGGCGGGGAGCCTCTACGAGCAGTACTTC
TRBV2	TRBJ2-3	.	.	CAGRREDTQYF	TGTGCCGGAAGAAGGGAGGATACGCAGTATTTT
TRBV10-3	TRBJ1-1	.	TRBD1	CAISLTGEKFPEAFF	TGTGCCATCAGCCTAACAGGGGAGAAGTTTCCTGAAGCTTTCTTT
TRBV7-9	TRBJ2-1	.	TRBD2	CASSLESGGANEQFF	TGTGCCAGCAGCTTAGAGAGCGGGGGGGCCAATGAGCAGTTCTTC
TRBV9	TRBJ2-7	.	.	CASSVGSRYEQYF	TGTGCCAGCAGCGTAGGTAGCCGTTACGAGCAGTACTTC
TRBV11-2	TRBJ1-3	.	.	CASSFNRVVSGNTIYF	TGTGCCAGCAGCTTTAACAGGGTAGTCTCTGGAAACACCATATATTTT
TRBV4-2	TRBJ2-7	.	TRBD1	CASRAGQGVNHEQYF	TGTGCCAGCAGAGCCGGACAGGGAGTAAACCACGAGCAGTACTTC
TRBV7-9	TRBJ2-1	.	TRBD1	CASSSNPGTGLQDGEQFF	TGTGCCAGCAGCTCCAACCCCGGGACAGGACTTCAGGATGGGGAGCAGTTCTTC
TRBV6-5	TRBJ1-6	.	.	CASSSRRSSPLHF	TGTGCCAGCAGTTCACGAAGGAGTTCACCCCTCCACTTT
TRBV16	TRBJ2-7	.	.	CASSQQVGTYEQYF	TGTGCCAGCAGCCAACAGGTCGGAACCTACGAGCAGTACTTC